A selection of T cell receptor beta chains follows, all from one sample in a study of T cell repertoires in cytomegalovirus infection. Their antigen targets remain unknown. Via MiXCR, TCRdb re-called the reads, giving one row per CDR3 protein. The sample yields under 500,000 distinct CDR3 sequences, under 55% seen once. The sequenced sample was cultured PBMCs, obtained from culture after CMV antigen stimulation. The source is a human donor in good health (CMV status not recorded). Some clones in this sample may be carry-over from other donors' samples. Both conserved end residues are part of each CDR3. The order of the fields is D gene, V gene, clone size, J gene, CDR3 protein, CDR3 DNA. A D gene is named only where the DNA matches it firmly. Size is omitted from some rows. Given values are once, few, many or a class for expanded clones.

-	TRBV6-5	-	TRBJ2-1	CASSSLGTDSGNEQFF	TGTGCCAGCAGTTCCCTTGGGACCGACTCGGGCAATGAGCAGTTCTTC
-	TRBV7-8	few	TRBJ2-7	CASSLRRNRAYEQYF	TGTGCCAGCAGCTTAAGGCGGAACAGGGCCTACGAGCAGTACTTC
TRBD1	TRBV29-1	-	TRBJ1-1	CSVATGRGTEAFF	TGCAGCGTCGCGACAGGGAGGGGCACTGAAGCTTTCTTT
-	TRBV27	-	TRBJ2-3	CASRRASSTDTQYF	TGTGCCAGCAGGAGAGCGTCAAGCACAGATACGCAGTATTTT
TRBD1	TRBV5-4	-	TRBJ1-1	CASSSTGEPDTEAFF	TGTGCCAGCAGCTCAACAGGGGAGCCGGACACTGAAGCTTTCTTT
-	TRBV11-2	-	TRBJ2-3	CASSLDRGLIFGTDTQYF	TGTGCCAGCAGCTTAGATCGGGGACTGATATTCGGCACAGATACGCAGTATTTT
-	TRBV7-2	few	TRBJ2-7	CASSLVDGSSYEQYF	TGTGCCAGCAGCTTGGTTGACGGTAGCTCCTACGAGCAGTACTTC
-	TRBV7-8	few	TRBJ1-2	CASSNGGGAGYTF	TGTGCCAGCAGCAACGGGGGTGGGGCGGGCTACACCTTC
-	TRBV12-3/TRBV12-4	once	TRBJ1-4	CASSKQNLNEKLFF	TGTGCCAGCAGTAAACAGAACTTAAATGAAAAACTGTTTTTT
TRBD2	TRBV7-9	few	TRBJ2-7	CASSARTSGDLREQYF	TGTGCCAGCAGCGCCCGGACTAGCGGGGACCTTAGGGAGCAGTACTTC
-	TRBV18	many	TRBJ1-1	CASSLMKTGNTEAFF	TGTGCCAGCTCACTTATGAAGACAGGCAACACTGAAGCTTTCTTT
TRBD2	TRBV6-8	-	TRBJ2-4	CASSVREGIAKNIQYF	TGTGCCAGCAGTGTTCGGGAGGGGATAGCCAAAAACATTCAGTACTTC
TRBD1	TRBV3-1	-	TRBJ2-5	CASSQPGQGEETQYF	TGTGCCAGCAGCCAACCGGGACAGGGGGAAGAGACCCAGTACTTC
TRBD2	TRBV6-2/TRBV6-3	-	TRBJ2-7	CASSKPRLAGVGEQYF	TGTGCCAGCAGTAAGCCGCGACTAGCGGGAGTTGGTGAGCAGTACTTC
-	TRBV7-2	few	TRBJ2-5	CASSLTVLGETQYF	TGTGCCAGCAGCTTAACCGTCCTAGGAGAGACCCAGTACTTC
-	TRBV7-2	few	TRBJ1-6	CASSPPGTVNSPLHF	TGTGCCAGCAGCCCCCCCGGGACGGTTAATTCACCCCTCCACTTT
-	TRBV7-2	many	TRBJ2-7	CASSWFLNLGSYEQYF	TGTGCCAGCAGCTGGTTCTTAAATCTAGGGTCCTACGAGCAGTACTTC
TRBD1	TRBV28	-	TRBJ1-5	CASSTLTGVQPQHF	TGTGCCAGCAGCACTCTCACAGGGGTGCAGCCCCAGCATTTT
-	TRBV7-6	many	TRBJ1-4	CASSLDWVRPNEKLFF	TGTGCCAGCAGCTTAGATTGGGTCCGGCCTAATGAAAAACTGTTTTTT
TRBD1	TRBV7-2	many	TRBJ2-7	CASSPDRVSYEQYF	TGTGCCAGCAGCCCCGACAGGGTTTCCTACGAGCAGTACTTC
TRBD1	TRBV5-1	-	TRBJ2-3	CASSFTGTAYTQYF	TGCGCCAGCAGCTTTACCGGGACAGCATATACGCAGTATTTT
TRBD1	TRBV12-3/TRBV12-4	-	TRBJ1-3	CASNQLTGEGGNTIYF	TGTGCCAGCAACCAACTTACAGGGGAGGGGGGAAACACCATATATTTT
TRBD2	TRBV7-2	-	TRBJ2-1	CASSFRLAGVSGGNEQFF	TGTGCCAGCAGCTTCCGACTAGCGGGAGTATCGGGTGGCAATGAGCAGTTCTTC
-	TRBV7-6	-	TRBJ2-2	CASSSIGELFF	TGTGCCAGCAGCTCCATCGGGGAGCTGTTTTTT
-	TRBV6-5	-	TRBJ2-4	CASSYSVPKNIQYF	TGTGCCAGCAGTTACTCGGTACCCAAAAACATTCAGTACTTC
TRBD2	TRBV4-3	-	TRBJ2-1	CASSRGTSGMDEQFF	TGCGCCAGCAGCCGCGGGACTAGCGGGATGGATGAGCAGTTCTTC
-	TRBV7-2	-	TRBJ2-3	CASSQKVEDTQYF	TGTGCCAGCAGCCAAAAGGTGGAAGATACGCAGTATTTT
TRBD1	TRBV12-3/TRBV12-4	-	TRBJ1-1	CASSFIQGAAEAFF	TGTGCCAGCAGTTTCATCCAGGGGGCAGCTGAAGCTTTCTTT
-	TRBV20-1	-	TRBJ2-1	CSARGNLKYNEQFF	TGCAGTGCTAGAGGGAATTTGAAGTACAATGAGCAGTTCTTC
-	TRBV7-2	few	TRBJ1-1	CASSLPPGTRRGAFF	TGTGCCAGCAGCTTACCACCGGGGACCAGAAGGGGAGCTTTCTTT
-	TRBV6-2/TRBV6-3	-	TRBJ1-3	CASSYRPGTGNTIYF	TGTGCCAGCAGTTACCGGCCAGGGACTGGAAACACCATATATTTT
-	TRBV7-2	-	TRBJ2-4	CASSLVADIQYF	TGTGCCAGCAGCTTAGTCGCGGACATTCAGTACTTC
-	TRBV5-4	once	TRBJ2-1	CASSPPQSQHEQFF	TGTGCCAGCAGCCCACCACAGAGCCAACATGAGCAGTTCTTC
-	TRBV12-3/TRBV12-4	many	TRBJ2-3	CASSFGPSTDTQYF	TGTGCCAGCAGTTTCGGCCCCAGCACAGATACGCAGTATTTT
-	TRBV20-1	-	TRBJ2-1	CSVLGGAFNEQFF	TGCAGTGTGTTAGGGGGGGCCTTCAATGAGCAGTTCTTC
TRBD2	TRBV4-1	few	TRBJ2-3	CASSQDPAGGPTDTQYF	TGCGCCAGCAGCCAAGATCCAGCGGGAGGGCCAACAGATACGCAGTATTTT
-	TRBV12-3/TRBV12-4	few	TRBJ1-1	CASRAAGDTEAFF	TGTGCCAGCAGAGCAGCAGGGGACACTGAAGCTTTCTTT
TRBD1	TRBV6-1	few	TRBJ2-3	CAVQGLVTDTQYF	TGTGCCGTACAGGGGTTAGTCACAGATACGCAGTATTTT
TRBD2	TRBV7-2	-	TRBJ2-3	CASSRGLAGTLGTDTQYF	TGTGCCAGCAGCAGAGGACTAGCGGGAACCCTGGGTACAGATACGCAGTATTTT
-	TRBV7-2	-	TRBJ1-4	CASSLASQTATNEKLFF	TGTGCCAGCAGCTTAGCGAGCCAGACAGCAACTAATGAAAAACTGTTTTTT
-	TRBV12-5	-	TRBJ2-3	CASGRKNTDTQYF	TGTGCTAGTGGACGGAAAAACACAGATACGCAGTATTTT
-	TRBV3-1	once	TRBJ1-1	CASSQESWGGRAFF	TGTGCCAGCAGCCAAGAAAGTTGGGGTGGCCGGGCTTTCTTT
-	TRBV28	few	TRBJ1-5	CASSLQVGDDNQPQHF	TGTGCCAGCAGTTTACAAGTAGGGGACGATAATCAGCCCCAGCATTTT
-	TRBV2	once	TRBJ2-7	CASSEQGGWYEQYF	TGTGCCAGCAGCGAACAGGGGGGGTGGTACGAGCAGTACTTC
-	TRBV6-5	-	TRBJ2-3	CASREGVASDTQYF	TGTGCCAGCAGGGAGGGGGTAGCATCAGATACGCAGTATTTT
-	TRBV12-3/TRBV12-4	-	TRBJ2-6	CASSLTIGGANVLTF	TGTGCCAGCAGTTTGACCATCGGAGGGGCCAACGTCCTGACTTTC
-	TRBV27	-	TRBJ1-5	CASGIFNQPQHF	TGTGCCAGCGGGATCTTCAATCAGCCCCAGCATTTT
-	TRBV6-6	once	TRBJ1-1	CASRTYSLNTEAFF	TGTGCCAGCAGGACATACTCCCTGAACACTGAAGCTTTCTTT
-	TRBV6-1	few	TRBJ1-5	CASSEGLQANQPQHF	TGTGCCAGCAGTGAGGGTCTGCAGGCCAATCAGCCCCAGCATTTT
-	TRBV19	-	TRBJ1-1	CASRRAGRANTEAFF	TGTGCCAGTAGGAGGGCAGGGAGGGCGAACACTGAAGCTTTCTTT
-	TRBV18	-	TRBJ2-7	CASSPQGYLSISEQYF	TGTGCCAGCTCACCACAGGGGTATCTTTCTATTTCCGAGCAGTACTTC
TRBD1	TRBV25-1	-	TRBJ2-7	CASSELGTGTSKQYF	TGTGCCAGCAGTGAGTTGGGGACAGGAACCTCCAAGCAGTACTTC
-	TRBV19	-	TRBJ1-5	CASSIPGRGQPQHF	TGTGCCAGTAGTATCCCTGGAAGGGGCCAGCCCCAGCATTTT
TRBD2	TRBV12-3/TRBV12-4	-	TRBJ2-7	CASSPSGRGYEQYF	TGTGCCAGCAGTCCTAGCGGGAGAGGCTACGAGCAGTACTTC
-	TRBV7-2	many	TRBJ1-1	CASSYGPAASNTEAFF	TGTGCCAGCAGCTACGGCCCGGCGGCGAGTAACACTGAAGCTTTCTTT
-	TRBV29-1	-	TRBJ1-1	CSVWAGPEAFF	TGCAGCGTTTGGGCTGGCCCTGAAGCTTTCTTT
-	TRBV7-2	many	TRBJ2-7	CASSPAWGYEQYF	TGTGCCAGCAGCCCCGCCTGGGGGTACGAGCAGTACTTC